This TCR beta chain is drawn from a study of blood T cell repertoires in COVID-19. Background on the study: Sites in the United States, Italy and Spain provided acute and convalescent COVID-19 samples. The analysed material was cDNA or gDNA that came from T cells, B-cell-depleted T cells, or PBMCs.

The CDR3 has 14 residues. Germline CDR1 LGHDT, CDR2 YNNKEL (reference sequence). V shed 6 bases and J shed 4 bases, with 12 bases lying between them. In the original workflow: Amplification of reference gene primers provided the estimated nucleated cell counts. The table came from immunoSEQ multiplex PCR; TCRdb's copy has only in-frame clones and leaves some out. V and J calls and clone size are copied from that table; D and trimming were computed from the DNA. The table records roughly 68,000 clones, roughly 84% of them present only once. The sequencing input was peripheral blood. The TCR originated in a man aged 50 or older with active COVID-19. V usage is TRBV3-1 (or the pseudogene TRBV3-2) and J usage is TRBJ1-4; no definite D call. The CDR3, as DNA: TGTGCCAGCAGACTAGGACGGAGTAATGAAAAACTGTTTTTT. Amino acids: CASRLGRSNEKLFF.